These 6 T cell receptor beta chains share one sample of origin, sequenced in a study of blood T cell repertoires in COVID-19. TCRdb keeps only in-frame clones here, not all; method: immunoSEQ multiplex PCR. The data contain under 300,000 clones, around nine tenths of them singletons. Source material: peripheral blood. All receptors come from a woman aged 40 to 50 who had recovered from COVID-19.

This chain uses TRBV18 with TRBJ1-5, with D possibly being TRBD1 (6 bases). Germline assignment: CDR1 KGHSH and CDR2 LQKENI. This CDR3 region has 12 residues. Between the trimmed V and J ends, which lost 10 bases and 4 bases, there was a span of 11 bases. The CDR3 sequence: CATGQGNQPQHF. The CDR3 region has the DNA TGTGCCACCGGCCAGGGGAATCAGCCCCAGCATTTT.

The rearrangement joins TRBV19 to TRBJ1-1, with 7 nucleotides matching TRBD1. The CDR3 sequence is 15 residues long. Looked up from germline, CDR1 is LNHDA and CDR2 is SQIVND (reference sequence). V gave up 4 bases and J gave up 4 bases; unmatched junction bases: 9. The CDR3: CASSTRKTGVTEAFF. DNA of the CDR3: TGTGCCAGTAGTACACGGAAAACAGGGGTCACTGAAGCTTTCTTT.

The rearrangement joins TRBV27 to TRBJ2-2; 8 bases match TRBD2. The V gene's germline CDR1 is MNHEY and CDR2 SMNVEV (reference sequence). The CDR3 consists of 17 residues. The ends lost 6 bases at V and 4 bases at J; junction bases unmatched: 13. CDR3 region: CASRLGVGGGSTGELFF. CDR3 bases: TGTGCCAGCAGGCTGGGGGTCGGGGGGGGATCCACCGGGGAGCTGTTTTTT.

This chain links TRBV19 with TRBJ2-1; 7 bases agree with TRBD1. The CDR3 runs to 14 residues. Germline loops: CDR1 LNHDA, CDR2 SQIVND (reference sequence). V dropped 6 bases and J dropped 2; count of bases not matched to a gene: 4. CDR3 nucleotide sequence: TGTGCCAGTAGGCAGGGACAGACCTACAATGAGCAGTTCTTC. It specifies CASRQGQTYNEQFF.

The chain is built from TRBV2 and TRBJ1-5; weak D call: TRBD1 (5 bases). V lost 4 bases, J lost 0 bases, and 7 bases lay in between. CDR3 length equals 14 residues. Germline V gene lookup returns CDR1 SNHLY and CDR2 FYNNEI. CDR3 region: CASSVRGSNQPQHF. In DNA form, the CDR3 reads TGTGCCAGCAGTGTTAGGGGTAGCAATCAGCCCCAGCATTTT.

The chain recombines TRBV19 with TRBJ2-7, with D perhaps TRBD1 (6 bases). Germline CDR1 and CDR2: LNHDA and SQIVND (reference sequence). CDR3 length equals 15 residues. V was clipped by 7 bases and J by 3 bases, with 19 bases between them. This chain's CDR3 is CASNLKPGHLYEQYF. The CDR3 nucleotides read TGTGCCAGTAACCTTAAGCCGGGACACCTCTACGAGCAGTACTTC. The full variable domain, its missing parts supplied by reference TRBV19 and TRBJ2-7, is DGGITQSPKYLFRKEGQNVTLSCEQNLNHDAMYWYRQDPGQGLRLIYYSQIVNDFQKGDIAEGYSVSREKKESFPLTVTSAQKNPTAFYLCASNLKPGHLYEQYFGPGTRLTVT.